This entry describes one T cell receptor (beta chain). Its antigen is undetermined. CDR1 and CDR2 from the germline V gene are KGHSH and LQKENI. V trimming: 6 bases; J trimming: 13 bases; junction bases outside the gene matches: 9. CDR3 size: 11 residues. The PCR contained 60 Vbeta and 13 Jbeta primers. The table came from immunoSEQ multiplex PCR; TCRdb's copy has only in-frame clones and leaves some out. The table records fewer than 150,000 clones, 80% of them present only once. The data stem from a study of cytomegalovirus exposure and HLA in healthy donors. Study-level results: Rarity held for most TCR sequences, but there were some public TCRs that occurred in many donors.

This sequence originates from a man between 35 and 55 years old in good health and CMV-seronegative. Material: PBMCs. J is TRBJ2-7 and V is TRBV18; TRBD1 matches at 7 bases. The CDR3 here is CASSHGTVPYF. The CDR3 DNA is TGTGCCAGCTCCCACGGGACAGTCCCTTACTTC.